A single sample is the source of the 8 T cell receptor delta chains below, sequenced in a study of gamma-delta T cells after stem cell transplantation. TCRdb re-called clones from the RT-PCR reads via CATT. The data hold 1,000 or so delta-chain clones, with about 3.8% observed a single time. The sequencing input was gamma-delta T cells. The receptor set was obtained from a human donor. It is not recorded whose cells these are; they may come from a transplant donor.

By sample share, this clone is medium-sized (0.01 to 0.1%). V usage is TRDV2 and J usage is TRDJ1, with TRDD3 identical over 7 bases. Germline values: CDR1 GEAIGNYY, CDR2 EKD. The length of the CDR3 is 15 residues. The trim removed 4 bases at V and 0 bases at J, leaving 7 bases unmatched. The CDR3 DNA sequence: TGTGCCTGTGATTCCCTGGGGGGCTACACCGATAAACTCATCTTT. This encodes CACDSLGGYTDKLIF.

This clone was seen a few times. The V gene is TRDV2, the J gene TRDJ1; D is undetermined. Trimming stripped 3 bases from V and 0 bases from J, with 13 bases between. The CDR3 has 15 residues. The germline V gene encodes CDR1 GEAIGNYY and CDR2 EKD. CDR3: CACDPVGRNTDKLIF. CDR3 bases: TGTGCCTGTGACCCCGTGGGCCGAAACACCGATAAACTCATCTTT.

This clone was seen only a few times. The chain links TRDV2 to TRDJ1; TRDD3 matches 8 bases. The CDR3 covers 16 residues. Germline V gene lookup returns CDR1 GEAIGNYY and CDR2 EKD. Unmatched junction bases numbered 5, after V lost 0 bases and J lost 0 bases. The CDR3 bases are TGTGCCTGTGACACCGTCGGACTGGGGGACACCGATAAACTCATCTTT. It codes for CACDTVGLGDTDKLIF.

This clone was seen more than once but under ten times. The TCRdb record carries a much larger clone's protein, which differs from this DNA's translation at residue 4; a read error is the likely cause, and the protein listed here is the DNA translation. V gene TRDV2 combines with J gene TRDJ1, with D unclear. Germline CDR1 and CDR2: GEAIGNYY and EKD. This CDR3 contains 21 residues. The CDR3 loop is CACNTLPVESGWKRHTDKLIF. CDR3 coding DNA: TGTGCCTGTAACACCCTCCCCGTTGAGAGTGGGTGGAAACGCCACACCGATAAACTCATCTTT.

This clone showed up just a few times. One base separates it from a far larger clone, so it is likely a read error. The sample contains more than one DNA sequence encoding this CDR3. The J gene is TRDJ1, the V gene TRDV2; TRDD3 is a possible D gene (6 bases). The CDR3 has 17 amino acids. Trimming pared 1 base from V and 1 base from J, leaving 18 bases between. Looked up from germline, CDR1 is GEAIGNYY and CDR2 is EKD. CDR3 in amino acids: CACDTLGGGPSTDKLIF. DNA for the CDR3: TGTGCCTGTGACACTCTTGGGGGGGGACCCTCCACCGATAAACTCATCTTT.

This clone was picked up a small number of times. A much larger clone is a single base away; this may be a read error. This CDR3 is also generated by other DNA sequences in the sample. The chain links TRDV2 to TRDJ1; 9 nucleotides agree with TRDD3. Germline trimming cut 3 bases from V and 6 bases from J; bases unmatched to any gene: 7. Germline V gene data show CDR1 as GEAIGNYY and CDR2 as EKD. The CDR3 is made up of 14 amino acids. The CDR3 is CACDSVLGDNKLIF. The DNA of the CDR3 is TGTGCCTGTGACTCCGTACTGGGGGACAATAAACTCATCTTT.

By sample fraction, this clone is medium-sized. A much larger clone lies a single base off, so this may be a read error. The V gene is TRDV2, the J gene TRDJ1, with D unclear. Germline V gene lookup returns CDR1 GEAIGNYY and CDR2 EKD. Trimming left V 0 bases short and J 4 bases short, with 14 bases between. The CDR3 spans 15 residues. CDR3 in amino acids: CACDTVEGFVDKLIF. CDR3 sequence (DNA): TGTGCCTGTGACACCGTGGAGGGGTTTGTCGATAAACTCATCTTT.

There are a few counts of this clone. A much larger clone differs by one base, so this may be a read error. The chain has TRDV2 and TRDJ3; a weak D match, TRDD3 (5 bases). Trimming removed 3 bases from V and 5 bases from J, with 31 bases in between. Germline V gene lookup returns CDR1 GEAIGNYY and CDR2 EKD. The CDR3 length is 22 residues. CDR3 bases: TGTGCCTGTGACTACACTGGAAGTGGGGTATACGCTGCTGACGGGGACACCCGACAGATGTTTTTC. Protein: CACDYTGSGVYAADGDTRQMFF.